This TCR beta chain is drawn from a study of cytomegalovirus exposure and HLA in healthy donors listed by TCRdb under 2017. About the full investigation: According to an earlier analysis of a few hundred of the donors, some 170 million T cells yielded some 110 million unique TCR beta sequences and around 280 Gb of sequence data. Typing coverage varied by locus: about 620-630 donors for A, B, C, DRB1 and DQB1; roughly 560 for DQA1; 606 for DPA1; 450 to 480 for DPB1. Every discovery cohort repertoire had been produced on one sequencing platform. In a later genetic analysis, genome-wide SNP genotypes for about 55% of the roughly 700 donors were used, and that subset was treated as a discovery cohort. An earlier analysis of fewer than 750 of the donors used high-throughput TCR beta sequencing to judge whether each TCR beta V gene segment behaved as functional or pseudogenic. Class I and class II HLA loci were covered by the typing at four-digit resolution. Across approximately 400 genotyped donors of the cohort, an average of about 240,000 unique TCR beta nucleotide sequences per donor were sequenced, and roughly 20% of those sequences were non-productive. Donor age, sex, ethnicity and CMV serostatus were compiled alongside the repertoire data. An early release covering around 630 HLA-typed donors comprised approximately 300 gigabases of sequencing data and 85 million or so unique TCR sequences. Roughly five DR-DQ haplotypes were handled as single units for association and clustering, since linkage in the cohort was strong. The study used immunosequencing to profile the T cell repertoires of approximately 630 subjects and linked those repertoires to cytomegalovirus serostatus. Rather than drawing on any new phenotypic data, the later analysis identified candidate immune exposures from TCR beta sequences and the way those sequences occurred across donors. Along with the roughly 670-subject first cohort, a separate validation cohort of around 120 different subjects was used. The study aimed to test whether signatures of past pathogen exposure could be identified by cataloging public T cell receptors. The study combined high-throughput TCR immunosequencing, statistical association of individual TCRs with disease status, and machine learning to predict cytomegalovirus infection status. Of the approximately 370 genotyped donors, 80% to 90% were placed in the genetic ancestry cluster associated with self-reported Caucasian donors. A later analysis re-examined previously published TCR beta repertoires from just over 650 donors and added high-resolution HLA genotyping to investigate patterns of TCR occurrence.

Libraries were built with the immunoSEQ multiplex PCR assay. For the multiplex PCR, a mixture combining 60 forward primers for TCR Vbeta segments and 13 reverse primers for TCR Jbeta segments was used. A multiplex PCR assay on genomic DNA amplified the CDR3 region of rearranged TCR beta genes. Amplified TCR beta libraries were sequenced as 87-base-pair reads on the Illumina HiSeq System. In the paper's pipeline: In a later analysis, some 80 million unique TCR beta chains were counted across the 650 to 700 repertoires, and about 10 million of these chains were shared by at least two donors. Raw reads were error-corrected and collapsed into unique sequences by a nearest-neighbor algorithm in which closely related sequences were merged to remove PCR and sequencing errors. To assign V, D and J gene segments, CDR3 sequences were aligned to IMGT reference sequences. For a sequence to be retained, a match of at least six nucleotides was required to both a V gene segment and a J gene segment. Rearrangements were classified as productive when the CDR3 lacked stop codons and remained in frame with V and J, and all other rearrangements were classified as non-productive. CDR3 was defined by IMGT convention, running from the second conserved V-encoded cysteine to the conserved J-encoded phenylalanine. Sequences without an unambiguous match to a single V gene segment were excluded from the earlier analysis of a few hundred of the donors. In an earlier analysis of a few hundred of the donors, a V segment was called functional when productive rearrangements were above 56.7%, and segregating when the standard deviation between donors exceeded 5%. A statistical classification framework was built for diagnosing cytomegalovirus status from the catalog of TCR beta chain sequences. A later analysis assigned V and J genes by comparing TCR nucleotide sequences with IMGT/GENE-DB human TR gene sequences. In a later analysis, CDR3 sequences and most-parsimonious VDJ recombination scenarios were assigned using the TCRdist pipeline. A later analysis defined each TCR beta chain by its CDR3 amino acid sequence plus V-gene family, and excluded reads lacking a unique V-gene family. In a later analysis, around 650 highly shared, low-generation-probability nucleotide sequences were removed to address suspected cross-contamination and a sequencing artifact. In a later analysis, a clonal expansion index was calculated for each public chain from normalized within-repertoire ranks of inferred template counts. A later analysis computed generation probabilities with a VDJ recombination model fitted to out-of-frame rearrangements, and checked the results against IGoR. In a later analysis, TCR-TCR, TCR-HLA and TCR-CMV co-occurrence was scored with hypergeometric tests, and a repertoire-size bias correction was applied to TCR pairs. In a later analysis, false discovery rates were estimated by permuting HLA or CMV assignments 20 times. In a later analysis, co-occurring TCRs were grouped using DBSCAN, and TCRdist sequence similarity was added for clustering within HLA-allele-positive subsets. For co-occurrence clustering, repertoires with fewer than 30,000 or more than 120,000 public chains were excluded, along with five or six repertoires with anomalous nucleotide sharing. The table was pulled from immuneACCESS by TCRdb, which kept in-frame rearrangements only. Such tables lose some clones; where checked, under half of the loss comes from unresolved V genes, and the rest has no known cause. For V, J and clone size, that table is used; D and trimming come from the DNA. The table for this sample lists over 150,000 clones; around 85% of them were counted only once. The ten largest account for 3.5% to 5.5% of the sample.

What the research found in general, with its limitations: While some public TCRs were present in many individuals, most TCR sequences turned up only very rarely across donors. This cohort had only TCR beta chains sequenced, and the lack of alpha or paired-chain data limited which features could be detected. HLA typing was unavailable for some donors at each locus, so association tests used only the typed subset. Correlated functional status among segregating V segments might reflect linkage disequilibrium, but an unknown experimental factor could not be ruled out. According to a later analysis, parvovirus B19, influenza, CMV and Epstein-Barr virus appeared linked to several top co-occurrence clusters. A later analysis found that most CMV-associated TCR beta chains appeared HLA-restricted, with HLA associations seemingly driven largely by CMV exposure. Roughly uniform sequencing depth across donors was assumed in presence/absence analyses, although this assumption may not hold. Broadly in line with IMGT annotations, most TCR beta V segments showed up in productive rearrangements about 87% or about 30% of the time in an earlier analysis of under 700 of the donors. Assigning TCR associations to individual alleles was difficult when HLA alleles, especially DR and DQ, strongly co-occurred. A later genetic analysis associated a missense DCLRE1C variant with V-gene and J-gene trimming of TCR beta chains, and an independent cohort replicated the association. The earlier analysis of 587 of the donors excluded 15 to 20 rarely observed V segments, including chromosome 9 orphons, because counts were too low. In a later analysis, TCR association rates were found to vary across HLA loci, with the most associated TCRs seen for DRB1 alleles and the fewest for HLA-C alleles. Immune exposure information for the cohort was limited to CMV serostatus. A further reported finding was that TCR beta sequences accurately predicted the HLA-A and HLA-B alleles for most subjects in the first cohort. In vitro tests confirmed that a few of the cytomegalovirus-associated TCR beta chains recognize cytomegalovirus antigens. In a later analysis, HLA-associated TCR beta chains showed more clonal expansion and lower generation probabilities than non-associated chains that were equally common. A later analysis associated approximately 17,000 TCR beta sequences with specific HLA alleles at a false discovery rate of 0.05. In the study, some 160 TCR beta chains were listed as associated with cytomegalovirus. In both the original and validation cohorts, the classifier was reported to diagnose cytomegalovirus status with high specificity and sensitivity. The authors suggested that the approach could potentially be extended to other disease states and immunological phenotypes. A cluster of highly shared sequence variants was judged likely to be a technical artifact of the sequencing pipeline. Compared with the 666-donor mean, donors in an Asian-associated ancestry cluster had fewer N-insertions in productive TCRs, according to a later genetic analysis.

Regarding this clone: The antigen it binds to is not known. Base qualities are not provided; no much larger clone lies one nucleotide away.

In total, approximately 700 healthy bone marrow donors made up the cohort. Cohort members were all nominally healthy when sampled, although unrecorded immune exposures were likely present. The donor was CMV seronegative and was included in the group of under 450 seronegative cohort members. A peripheral blood sample was provided by each donor, and peripheral blood mononuclear cells were used for TCR beta sequencing. Genomic DNA extraction from the blood cell samples was performed with the Qiagen DNeasy Blood Extraction Kit. The source of this sequence is a man aged 35 to 55 in good health and CMV-seronegative. Source material: PBMCs.

The CDR3 here reads CASGYITGTSGGNTGELFF. The nucleotide sequence reads as follows: TGTGCTAGTGGCTACATTACCGGGACTAGCGGGGGGAACACCGGGGAGCTGTTTTTT. The chain couples TRBV12-5 to TRBJ2-2; 14 central bases correspond to TRBD2. The cysteine opens and the phenylalanine closes a CDR3 of 19 amino acids. Only the CDR3 part of the read is kept: 57 bases, read in frame from the first base. V trim: 6 bases; J trim: 1 base; unmatched bases: 10. The germline V gene gives CDR1 as LGHNT and CDR2 as FRNRAP. Full variable domain (CDR3 extended with the reference TRBV12-5 and TRBJ2-2 proteins): DARVTQTPRHKVTEMGQEVTMRCQPILGHNTVFWYRQTMMQGLELLAYFRNRAPLDDSGMPKDRFSAEMPDATLATLKIQPSEPRDSAVYFCASGYITGTSGGNTGELFFGEGSRLTVL.